This T cell receptor beta chain was captured in a study of identical twins' blood T cells (dated by TCRdb to the early 2010s). About the investigation overall: The approximately 12 libraries, six for the alpha chain and six for the beta chain, together yielded about 52 million Illumina reads. The study compared TCR alpha and beta chain repertoires of three pairs of monozygous twins using next-generation sequencing to assess genetic influence on repertoire formation. The investigation overall reported the following: Twin pairs were reported to be markedly more alike in V gene usage than unrelated donors were, even when looking at non-selected out-of-frame TCRbeta clonotypes. Looking at the most abundant TCRbeta clonotypes, every donor had more CDR3 sequences in common with her twin than with unrelated donors. How many CDR3 clonotypes two donors shared depended mainly on the product of their cloneset sizes, and the twins did not clearly stray from this trend. The study stated that the proposed role of the TCRalpha J segment in MHC recognition during thymic selection needs to be validated by independent studies. Because the twins were reared together, environmental influences could not be excluded as an explanation for twin similarity.

The CDR1 and CDR2 encoded by the germline V gene are MNHNS and SASEGT. V and J are truncated by 7 bases and 4 bases respectively, leaving an intervening sequence of 16 bases. The CDR3 runs 14 residues from the cysteine to the phenylalanine. CDR3 DNA is the only sequence kept; it has 42 bases, read in frame from the first base. Donors were six healthy women forming three monozygous twin pairs. All three twin pairs had been reared together, and it was thought likely that the same infectious agents and vaccines had been met by these twin pairs. RNA was isolated from peripheral blood mononuclear cells and used to prepare TCR cDNA libraries. On this clonotype: Its antigen remains unidentified. Base qualities are not at hand, and no much larger clone is one base apart.

The library came from 5' RACE. This sample was sequenced with an Illumina Genome Analyzer IIx. To prepare the RNA-based TCR cDNA libraries, a previously described protocol was followed, with several modifications. To prevent cross-contamination, sample-specific barcodes were introduced on both ends of each TCR cDNA library during cDNA synthesis and amplification. The source study handled its data this way. Between about 95,000 and nearly 500,000 clonotypes were identified per individual, with about 2.2 to 4 million CDR3-containing reads per library. Reads with improper barcode index combinations were discarded, and clonesets were then built for each library with the MiTCR software. While assembling CDR3 clonotypes, MiTCR filtered or rescued low-quality reads and corrected PCR and sequencing errors. Artificial out-of-frame clonotypes were mapped to in-frame sequences, with one indel allowed in the CDR3, and then removed. Similarity of V and J gene usage between donors was measured as Jensen-Shannon divergence divided by mean entropy. TCRdb reworked the public reads: Q25 trimming with fastp, MiXCR clone assembly, productive beta chains retained. Duplicate CDR3 protein sequences are folded into a single record with the most common DNA and genes. The V and J calls shown here were made by TCRdb, not taken from the authors' results. In all, the sample holds 300,000 to 450,000 distinct CDR3 sequences, and more than 25% of those were seen once. In total, the top ten clones hold 6.1% of the sample.

This clonotype originated in a woman aged 18 to 55 in good health. Input material: PBMCs. The chain employs TRBV6-1 and TRBJ1-1; the D gene is perhaps TRBD1, from 5 matching bases. CDR3 protein: CASIVRGSGTEAFF. In nucleotides, the sequence is TGTGCCAGCATTGTAAGGGGTAGTGGCACTGAAGCTTTCTTT.